This T cell receptor (beta chain) was recorded in a study of T cell changes during pregnancy in multiple sclerosis. Using immunoSEQ multiplex PCR, the repertoire was profiled, and TCRdb retains in-frame clones only, with some absent. Among about 40,000 clones listed, roughly nine tenths were seen once. The CDR3 spans 16 residues. V shed 0 bases, J shed 4 bases, and the junction held 6 bases outside the gene matches. CDR1 is LGHNA and CDR2 is YNFKEQ in the germline V gene. This clone was detected only once. The specimen comprised CD4+ T cells from peripheral blood mononuclear cells, sampled after pregnancy. The V call is TRBV4-2, the J call TRBJ2-1; 7 nucleotides agree with TRBD1. The clonotype was recovered from a female donor with multiple sclerosis, enrolled in a pregnancy study. CDR3 nucleotides: TGTGCCAGCAGCCAAGATCCCGGACAGGCATACAATGAGCAGTTCTTC. It encodes CASSQDPGQAYNEQFF.